This T cell receptor (beta chain) comes out of a study of control samples from healthy donors and cancer patients. The CDR3 length is 16 residues. V was trimmed by 5 bases and J by 2 bases, leaving 17 bases between them. Germline loops: CDR1 LNHDA, CDR2 SQIVND (reference sequence). The assay was immunoSEQ multiplex PCR, and TCRdb's table has in-frame clones only and misses some. The data show tens of thousands of clones, around 90% seen once. This clone occurred once. The chain employs TRBV19 and TRBJ2-3; D might be TRBD1 (5 bases). Sequencing input: PBMCs. The clonotype comes from a young man with colorectal cancer. CDR3 sequence: CASSPRVPRVTDTQYF. The CDR3, as DNA: TGTGCCAGTAGTCCTAGGGTCCCCAGGGTCACAGATACGCAGTATTTT.